This T cell receptor (beta chain) was sequenced in a study of blood T cells in healthy people across ages. The sample holds a few counts of this clonotype. As yet, its antigen is unknown. Primed by a sample-barcoded 5' primer and a J-beta primer mix, a second PCR proceeded for roughly 7 to 12 cycles. TCRdb re-analysed the 5' RACE reads in MiXCR, keeping a single row per CDR3 protein. This table holds fewer than 1,000,000 distinct CDR3 sequences, more than 35% found once. Study observations and caveats: Unsorted PBMCs blocked a conclusive comparison of naive and antigen-experienced cells. Observed TCR beta diversity per million T cells went down as age went up. This fall followed a roughly linear course with age.

The CDR3 is made up of 14 amino acids. The germline V gene has CDR1 SGHTA and CDR2 FQGNSA. V lost 1 base and J lost 4, with 10 bases in between. The specimen sequenced was blood. This receptor was obtained from an elderly man in good health. This chain uses TRBV7-2 with TRBJ1-2, with D unclear. The CDR3 protein is CASSLVEGLYGYTF. In DNA, the CDR3 is TGTGCCAGCAGCTTAGTGGAAGGCCTCTATGGCTACACCTTC. Full variable domain (rest looked up from reference TRBV7-2 and TRBJ1-2): GAGVSQSPSNKVTEKGKDVELRCDPISGHTALYWYRQSLGQGLEFLIYFQGNSAPDKSGLPSDRFSAERTGGSVSTLTIQRTQQEDSAVYLCASSLVEGLYGYTFGSGTRLTVV.